Reported below is one T cell receptor (beta chain). These data belong to a study of blood T cell repertoires in COVID-19. The wider study: PBMCs, B-cell-depleted T cells, or T cells provided the cDNA or gDNA that made up the material.

The repertoire was sequenced with immunoSEQ multiplex PCR; TCRdb's copy has only in-frame clones and lacks some. The sample consists of 65,000 to 95,000 clones, 84% of them appearing once. CDR3 size: 18 residues. V dropped 0 bases and J dropped 4 bases, with 19 bases sitting between them. Germline CDR1 reads KGHSH; CDR2 reads LQKENI. This TCR was recovered from a woman in her fifties or sixties with acute or convalescent COVID-19. The rearrangement uses TRBV18 and TRBJ2-1; D is unresolved. The sequenced sample was peripheral blood. CDR3 nucleotide sequence: TGTGCCAGCTCACCACCGGTGGCCCCGGGTAGCCCTTACAATGAGCAGTTCTTC. This gives the protein CASSPPVAPGSPYNEQFF.